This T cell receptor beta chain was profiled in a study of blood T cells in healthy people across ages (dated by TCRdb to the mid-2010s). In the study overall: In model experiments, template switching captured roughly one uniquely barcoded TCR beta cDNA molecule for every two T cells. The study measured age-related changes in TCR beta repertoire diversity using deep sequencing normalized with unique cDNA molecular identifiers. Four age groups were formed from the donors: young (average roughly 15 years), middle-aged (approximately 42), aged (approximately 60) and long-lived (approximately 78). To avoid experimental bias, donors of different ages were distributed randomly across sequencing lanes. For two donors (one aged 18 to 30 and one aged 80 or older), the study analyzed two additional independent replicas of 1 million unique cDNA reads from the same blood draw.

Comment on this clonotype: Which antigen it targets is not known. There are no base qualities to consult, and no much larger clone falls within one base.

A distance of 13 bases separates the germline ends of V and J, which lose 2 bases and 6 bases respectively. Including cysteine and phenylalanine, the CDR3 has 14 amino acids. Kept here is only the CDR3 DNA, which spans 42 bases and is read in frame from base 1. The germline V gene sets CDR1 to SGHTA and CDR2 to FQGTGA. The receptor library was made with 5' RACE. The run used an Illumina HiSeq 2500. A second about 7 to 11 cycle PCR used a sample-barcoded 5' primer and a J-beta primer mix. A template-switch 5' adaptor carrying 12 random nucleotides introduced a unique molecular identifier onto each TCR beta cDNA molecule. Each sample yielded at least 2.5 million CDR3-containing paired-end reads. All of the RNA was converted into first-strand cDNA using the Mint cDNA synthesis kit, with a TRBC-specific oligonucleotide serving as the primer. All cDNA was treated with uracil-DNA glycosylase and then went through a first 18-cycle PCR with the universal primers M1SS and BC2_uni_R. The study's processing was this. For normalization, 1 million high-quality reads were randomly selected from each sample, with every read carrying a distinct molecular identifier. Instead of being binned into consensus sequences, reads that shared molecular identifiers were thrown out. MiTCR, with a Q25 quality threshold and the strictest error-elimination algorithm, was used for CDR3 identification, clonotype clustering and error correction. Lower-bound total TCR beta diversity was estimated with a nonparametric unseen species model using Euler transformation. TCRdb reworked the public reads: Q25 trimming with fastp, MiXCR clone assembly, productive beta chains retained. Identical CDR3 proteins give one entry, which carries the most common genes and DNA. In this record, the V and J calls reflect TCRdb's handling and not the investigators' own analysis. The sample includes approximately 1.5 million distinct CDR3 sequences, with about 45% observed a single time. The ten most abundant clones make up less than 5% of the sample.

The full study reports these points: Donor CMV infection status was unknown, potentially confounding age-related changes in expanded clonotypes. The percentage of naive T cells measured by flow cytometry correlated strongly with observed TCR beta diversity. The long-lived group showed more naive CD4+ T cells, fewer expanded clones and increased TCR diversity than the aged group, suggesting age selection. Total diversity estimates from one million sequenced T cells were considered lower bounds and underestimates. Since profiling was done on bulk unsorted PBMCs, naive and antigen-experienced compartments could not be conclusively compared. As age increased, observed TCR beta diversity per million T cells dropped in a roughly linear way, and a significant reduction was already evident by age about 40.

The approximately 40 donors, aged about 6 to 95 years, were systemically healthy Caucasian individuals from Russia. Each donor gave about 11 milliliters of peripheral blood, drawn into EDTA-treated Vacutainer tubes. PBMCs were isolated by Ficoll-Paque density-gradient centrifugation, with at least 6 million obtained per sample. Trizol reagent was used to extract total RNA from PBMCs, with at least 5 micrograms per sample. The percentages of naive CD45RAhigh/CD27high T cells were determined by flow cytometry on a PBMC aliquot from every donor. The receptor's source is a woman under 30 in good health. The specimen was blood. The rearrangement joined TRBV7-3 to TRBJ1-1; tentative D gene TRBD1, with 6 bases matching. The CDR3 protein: CASSLQGGQSEAFF. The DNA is TGTGCCAGCAGCTTACAAGGGGGGCAGTCTGAAGCTTTCTTT.